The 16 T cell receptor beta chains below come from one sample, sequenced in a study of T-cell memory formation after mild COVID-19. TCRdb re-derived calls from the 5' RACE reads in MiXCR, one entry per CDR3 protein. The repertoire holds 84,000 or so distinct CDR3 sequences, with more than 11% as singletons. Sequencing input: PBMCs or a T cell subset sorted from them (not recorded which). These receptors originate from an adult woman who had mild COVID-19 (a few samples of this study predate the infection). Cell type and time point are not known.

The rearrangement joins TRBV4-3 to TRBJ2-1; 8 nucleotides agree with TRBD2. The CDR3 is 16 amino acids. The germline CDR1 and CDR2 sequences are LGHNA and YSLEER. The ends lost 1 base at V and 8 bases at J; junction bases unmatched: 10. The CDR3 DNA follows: TGCGCCAGCAGCCAAGGGTACCGGGAGGGCCCGGATGAGCAGTTCTTC. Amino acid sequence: CASSQGYREGPDEQFF.

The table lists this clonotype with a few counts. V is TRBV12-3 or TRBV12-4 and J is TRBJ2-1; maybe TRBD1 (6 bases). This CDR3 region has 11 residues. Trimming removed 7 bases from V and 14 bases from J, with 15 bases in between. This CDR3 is CASTLAGVKFF. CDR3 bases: TGTGCCAGCACCCTCGCAGGGGTTAAGTTCTTC.

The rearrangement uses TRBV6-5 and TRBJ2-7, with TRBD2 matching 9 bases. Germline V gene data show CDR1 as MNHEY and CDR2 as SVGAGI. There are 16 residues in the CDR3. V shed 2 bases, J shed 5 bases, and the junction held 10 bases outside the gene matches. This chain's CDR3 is CASSYPPGTSSNEQYF. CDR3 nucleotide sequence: TGTGCCAGCAGTTACCCTCCTGGGACTAGCAGCAACGAGCAGTACTTC.

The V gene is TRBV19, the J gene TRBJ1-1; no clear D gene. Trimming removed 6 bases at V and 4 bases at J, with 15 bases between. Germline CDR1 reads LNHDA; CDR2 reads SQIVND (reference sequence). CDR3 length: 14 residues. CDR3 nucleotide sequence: TGTGCCAGTAGATCTGGGCCCTTGGGCACTGAAGCTTTCTTT. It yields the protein CASRSGPLGTEAFF.

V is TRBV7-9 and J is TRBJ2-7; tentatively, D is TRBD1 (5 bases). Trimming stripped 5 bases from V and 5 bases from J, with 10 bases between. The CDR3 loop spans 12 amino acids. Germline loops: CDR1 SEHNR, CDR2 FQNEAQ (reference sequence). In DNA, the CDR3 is TGTGCCAGCAGCGGCACAGGCGACGAGCAGTACTTC. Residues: CASSGTGDEQYF.

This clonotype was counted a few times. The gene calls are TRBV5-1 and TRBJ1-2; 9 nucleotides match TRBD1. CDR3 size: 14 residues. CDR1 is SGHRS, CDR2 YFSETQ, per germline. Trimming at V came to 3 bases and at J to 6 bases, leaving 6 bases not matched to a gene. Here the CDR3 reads CASSSGQGHHGYTF. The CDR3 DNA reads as TGCGCCAGCAGCTCGGGACAGGGCCACCATGGCTACACCTTC.

The CDR3 spells CATSRDKGVRYNEQFF. CDR3 nucleotide sequence: TGTGCCACCAGCAGAGATAAGGGAGTGAGGTACAATGAGCAGTTCTTC. This sequence joins TRBV15 and TRBJ2-1; a weak D match, TRBD2 (5 bases). The CDR3 runs to 16 residues. Germline CDR1 LNHNV, CDR2 YYDKDF (reference sequence). V gave up 0 bases and J gave up 4 bases, with 13 bases separating them. Using reference TRBV15 and TRBJ2-1 for the parts outside the CDR3, the full variable domain is DAMVIQNPRYQVTQFGKPVTLSCSQTLNHNVMYWYQQKSSQAPKLLFHYYDKDFNNEADTPDNFQSRRPNTSFCFLDIRSPGLGDTAMYLCATSRDKGVRYNEQFFGPGTRLTVL.

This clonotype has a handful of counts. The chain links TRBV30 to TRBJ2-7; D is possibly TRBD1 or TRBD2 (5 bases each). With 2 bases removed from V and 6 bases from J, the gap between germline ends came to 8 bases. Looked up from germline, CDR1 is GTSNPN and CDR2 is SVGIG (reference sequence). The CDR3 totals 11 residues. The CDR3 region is CAWSPGAEQYF. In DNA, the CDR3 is TGTGCCTGGAGTCCCGGGGCCGAGCAGTACTTC.

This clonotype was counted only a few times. The CDR3 loop is CASSPQAFPSGRNTGELFF. The CDR3 DNA is TGTGCCAGCAGCCCTCAGGCCTTTCCTAGCGGGAGGAACACCGGGGAGCTGTTTTTT. The V and J genes are TRBV14 and TRBJ2-2; 10 bases are a match to TRBD2. Trimming took 4 bases from V and 1 from J; bases not matched to a gene: 12. This CDR3 has 19 amino acids. In germline, CDR1 is SGHDN, CDR2 FVKESK.

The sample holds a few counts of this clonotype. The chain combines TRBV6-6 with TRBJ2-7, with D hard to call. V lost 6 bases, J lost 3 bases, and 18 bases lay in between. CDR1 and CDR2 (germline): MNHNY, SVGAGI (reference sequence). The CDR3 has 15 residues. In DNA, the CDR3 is TGTGCCAGCAGCAACGTGCCTAAGGGCGGCTACGAGCAGTACTTC. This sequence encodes CASSNVPKGGYEQYF.

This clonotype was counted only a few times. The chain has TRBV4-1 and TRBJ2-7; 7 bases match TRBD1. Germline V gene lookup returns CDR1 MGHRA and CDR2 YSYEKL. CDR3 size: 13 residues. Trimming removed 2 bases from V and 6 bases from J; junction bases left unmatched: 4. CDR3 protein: CASSQRDSSEQYF. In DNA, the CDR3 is TGCGCCAGCAGCCAAAGGGACAGCAGCGAGCAGTACTTC.

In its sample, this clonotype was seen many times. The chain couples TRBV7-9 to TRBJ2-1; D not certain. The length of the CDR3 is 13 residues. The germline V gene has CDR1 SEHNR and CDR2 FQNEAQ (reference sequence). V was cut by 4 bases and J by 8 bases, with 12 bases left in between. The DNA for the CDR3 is TGTGCCAGCAGCTCGGTCGTGCCACATGAGCAGTTCTTC. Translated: CASSSVVPHEQFF.

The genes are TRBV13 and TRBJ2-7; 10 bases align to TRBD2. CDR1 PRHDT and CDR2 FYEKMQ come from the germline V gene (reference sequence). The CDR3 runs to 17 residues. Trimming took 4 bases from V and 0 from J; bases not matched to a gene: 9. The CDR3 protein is CASSSGLAEVDSYEQYF. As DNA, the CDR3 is TGTGCCAGCAGCTCTGGACTAGCGGAAGTAGACTCCTACGAGCAGTACTTC.

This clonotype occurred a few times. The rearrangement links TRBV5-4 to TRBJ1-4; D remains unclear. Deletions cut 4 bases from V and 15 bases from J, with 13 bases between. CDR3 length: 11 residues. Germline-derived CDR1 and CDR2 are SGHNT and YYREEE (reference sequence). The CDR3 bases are TGTGCCAGCAGCCTTAAGGGAACGATGTTTTTT. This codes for CASSLKGTMFF.

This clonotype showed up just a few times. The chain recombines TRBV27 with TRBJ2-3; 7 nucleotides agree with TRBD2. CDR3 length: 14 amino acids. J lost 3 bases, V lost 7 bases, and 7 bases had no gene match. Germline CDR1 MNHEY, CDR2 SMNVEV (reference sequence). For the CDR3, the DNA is TGTGCCAGCACCCCCACAGCGGGAACAGATACGCAGTATTTT. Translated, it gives CASTPTAGTDTQYF.

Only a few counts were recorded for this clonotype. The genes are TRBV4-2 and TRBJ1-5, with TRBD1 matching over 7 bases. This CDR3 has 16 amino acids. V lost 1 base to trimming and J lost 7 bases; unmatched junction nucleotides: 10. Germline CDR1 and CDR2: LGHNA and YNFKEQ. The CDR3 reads CASSQGRRGGRQPQHF. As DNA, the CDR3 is TGTGCCAGCAGCCAAGGTCGTCGAGGGGGCCGGCAGCCCCAGCATTTT.